The T cell receptor beta chain under discussion was sequenced for a study of T-cell memory formation after mild COVID-19 (dated by TCRdb to about 2021). For the wider study: TCR sequence clusters from the two donors were found to be largely donor specific. In a couple of donors, T-cell clones that expanded and contracted after mild COVID-19 were followed by sequencing TCRalpha and TCRbeta repertoires longitudinally. Two young, previously healthy adult volunteers, one female and one male, were included in the cohort. The paper's findings and limits, for the study overall: Some responding clones were detected in pre-infection memory, suggesting pre-existing cross-reactive memory T cells joined the SARS-CoV-2 response. The study covered only two mild cases, and larger cohorts including severe cases with pre-infection samples were considered necessary. Whether the second-wave clones peaking on day 37 were SARS-CoV-2 specific was not confirmed. Contracting CD4+ clones turned up mainly in the CM and EM memory subsets, whereas EMRA was where CD8+ clones were enriched. Balanced CD4/CD8 phenotypes were observed for clones contracting from day 15 to 85, whereas a bias towards CD4+ was observed for a second wave of clones expanding from day 15 to 37.

Ficoll-Paque density gradient centrifugation was the method used to isolate PBMCs. This clonotype was seen more than once but under ten times. The antigen it recognizes is unknown. It has no much larger one-base neighbor in the sample; base qualities were not kept. Sequencing took place on an Illumina NovaSeq 6000. Using 5'RACE with constant-segment primers, TCRalpha and TCRbeta cDNA libraries were constructed, with sample barcodes and unique molecular identifiers added in the process. RNA was extracted from every sample with Trizol reagent. Amplification of the libraries took two PCR steps, and the second step added a second sample barcode plus Illumina TruSeq adapters. Sequencing of libraries was performed on an Illumina NovaSeq with 2 x 150 bp paired-end reads. The authors' analysis ran thus. Demultiplexing of reads and collapsing into UMI-guided consensus sequences were performed with migec v1.2.7. Using mixcr v2.1.11, UMI consensuses were aligned to TRA and TRB V and J templates and then assembled into clonotypes. Expanded or contracted clonotypes were those called significant by both edgeR and NoisET, with noise models trained on biological replicates. For edgeR calls, the cutoffs were a false discovery rate-adjusted p below 0.01 and a log2 fold-change threshold of 1. As an exploratory analysis of dynamics, max-normalized trajectories of the 1000 most abundant clonotypes were examined by PCA with hierarchical clustering. The CD4 or CD8 phenotype of responding clones was assigned using the separately sequenced CD4+ and CD8+ repertoires. TCRdb cleaned the public reads at Q25 with fastp, built clones with MiXCR and kept in-frame beta chains. Every distinct CDR3 protein forms one entry, paired with its most common genes and DNA. V and J calls and clone size were set by TCRdb, not the authors. The sample records under 450,000 distinct CDR3 sequences, more than 20% of which are singletons. The ten largest clones represent over 20% of the sample.

In the germline V gene, CDR1 corresponds to MDHEN and CDR2 to SYDVKM. Trimming accounts for 3 bases at V and 5 bases at J, while the number of junction bases matched to no gene is 6. The CDR3 numbers 15 residues from cysteine through phenylalanine. Of the read, only the CDR3 DNA is kept; its 45 bases are in frame from base 1. The TCR comes from a man younger than 35 who had mild COVID-19 (a few samples of this study predate the infection). The sample titles of this study are shuffled in the database, so cell type and time point are left out; the donor was told from shared clones. The V and J segments used are TRBV28 and TRBJ1-5; 8 of the junction bases match TRBD1. The sequencing input was PBMCs or a T cell subset sorted from them (not recorded which). CDR3 region: CASSFLRQGYQPQHF. Here is the DNA: TGTGCCAGCAGTTTTTTGAGACAGGGGTATCAGCCCCAGCATTTT.